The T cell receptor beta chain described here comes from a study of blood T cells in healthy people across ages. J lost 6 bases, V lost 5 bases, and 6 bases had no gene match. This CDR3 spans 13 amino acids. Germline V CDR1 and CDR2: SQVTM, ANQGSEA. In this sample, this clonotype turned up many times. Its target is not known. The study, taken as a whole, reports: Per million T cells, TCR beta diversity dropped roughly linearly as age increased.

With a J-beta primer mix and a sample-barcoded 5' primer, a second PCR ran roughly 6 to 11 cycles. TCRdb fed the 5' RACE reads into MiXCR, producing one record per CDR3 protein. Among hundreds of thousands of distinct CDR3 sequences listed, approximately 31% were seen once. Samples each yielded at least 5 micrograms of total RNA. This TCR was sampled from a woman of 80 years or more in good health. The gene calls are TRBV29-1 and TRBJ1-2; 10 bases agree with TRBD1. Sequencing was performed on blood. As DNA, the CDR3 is TGCAGCGTTCCCCGACAGGGGGCGAATGGCTACACCTTC. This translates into CSVPRQGANGYTF.